A single sample gave rise to the 28 T cell receptor beta chains below, sequenced in a study of OX40 agonist ivuxolimab in advanced cancers. Generated by immunoSEQ multiplex PCR, the TCRdb table keeps only in-frame clones and is missing some. The sample includes 40,000 or so clones, approximately 86% seen only once; the top ten take around an eighth. The sample here was CD4+ or CD8+ T cells sorted from blood, taken in a trial of the OX40 agonist ivuxolimab. These receptor sequences come from an adult with an advanced solid tumor such as melanoma, head and neck, liver or kidney cancer.

This sequence joins TRBV4-1 and TRBJ2-7; D gene ambiguous. The CDR3 contains 15 residues. Trimming pared 0 bases from V and 3 bases from J, leaving 12 bases between. Per germline, CDR1 MGHRA and CDR2 YSYEKL. The CDR3 DNA follows: TGCGCCAGCAGCCAAGATTTGGCCAGTGGCTACGAGCAGTACTTC. Residues: CASSQDLASGYEQYF.

About this clone: Because it lacks the conserved phenylalanine or tryptophan at the end, this CDR3 is likely a read error. The chain employs TRBV12-5 and TRBJ1-6, with D uncertain. CDR3 length: 18 residues. Per the germline V gene, CDR1 is LGHNT and CDR2 is FRNRAP. The V end was cut by 5 bases, the J end by 2 bases, with 19 bases between. The CDR3 protein is CASGPPRGDEAYNSPLHL. Here the CDR3 DNA reads TGTGCTAGTGGTCCACCTCGTGGCGATGAGGCCTATAATTCACCCCTCCACCTT.

This rearrangement joins TRBV7-3 to TRBJ2-3; possible D gene TRBD2, 5 bases. Germline CDR1 is SGHTA and CDR2 is FQGTGA. The CDR3 extends over 14 amino acids. V lost 2 bases to trimming and J lost 5 bases, with 11 bases between them. CDR3 sequence (DNA): TGTGCCAGCAGCTTAGGCCACGGGGAAGATACGCAGTATTTT. It encodes CASSLGHGEDTQYF.

The gene calls are TRBV5-6 and TRBJ2-2; 8 bases map to TRBD1. This CDR3 is 15 amino acids long. V lost 6 bases and J lost 0; bases outside the gene matches: 4. Germline V gene data show CDR1 as SGHDT and CDR2 as YYEEEE. The CDR3 loop is CASTQGQANTGELFF. CDR3 bases: TGTGCCAGCACCCAGGGACAGGCGAACACCGGGGAGCTGTTTTTT.

The chain uses TRBV9 and TRBJ1-3; D ambiguous. The V gene's germline CDR1 is SGDLS and CDR2 YYNGEE. Trimming pared 5 bases from V and 1 base from J, leaving 10 bases between. The CDR3 sequence is 14 residues long. The CDR3 DNA follows: TGTGCCAGCAGTCGCGCTGGGTCTGGAAACACCATATATTTT. Protein sequence: CASSRAGSGNTIYF.

CDR3: CASSFFRTAYEQYF. The CDR3, as DNA: TGTGCCAGCAGCTTTTTCCGGACAGCCTACGAGCAGTACTTC. This sequence joins TRBV14 and TRBJ2-7, with D maybe TRBD1 (6 bases). Germline values: CDR1 SGHDN, CDR2 FVKESK. The CDR3 has 14 residues. V was trimmed by 5 bases and J by 2 bases, leaving 13 bases between them.

This clone showed up just once. This chain links TRBV18 with TRBJ1-3, with D unresolved. The CDR3 is made up of 16 amino acids. V was shortened by 0 bases and J by 0 bases, with 9 bases between the two germline ends. CDR1 and CDR2 from the germline V gene are KGHSH and LQKENI. CDR3 region: CASSPPKGVSGNTIYF. Written as DNA, the CDR3 is TGTGCCAGCTCACCACCTAAAGGAGTCTCTGGAAACACCATATATTTT.

V and J are TRBV19 and TRBJ1-2; 7 nucleotides line up with TRBD1. Germline-derived CDR1 and CDR2 are LNHDA and SQIVND (reference sequence). The trim removed 5 bases at V and 4 bases at J, leaving 13 bases unmatched. There are 16 residues in the CDR3. CDR3 nucleotide sequence: TGTGCCAGTAGTTCCCGGGACAGAGCCACCCTCTATGGCTACACCTTC. Its protein product is CASSSRDRATLYGYTF.

V and J are TRBV14 and TRBJ1-5; no clear D gene. The germline CDR1 and CDR2 sequences are SGHDN and FVKESK. With 4 bases removed from V and 3 bases from J, the gap between germline ends came to 28 bases. The CDR3 has 20 residues. This CDR3 reads CASSLPESQNVGVANQPQHF. CDR3 sequence (DNA): TGTGCCAGCAGCCTCCCCGAATCCCAAAATGTTGGGGTGGCCAATCAGCCCCAGCATTTT.

The chain combines TRBV4-3 with TRBJ2-7, with 7 bases identical to TRBD2. This CDR3 has 15 amino acids. Looked up from germline, CDR1 is LGHNA and CDR2 is YSLEER. Germline trimming cut 6 bases from V and 1 base from J; bases unmatched to any gene: 9. The CDR3 nucleotides are TGCGCCAGCAGTCCTTCTCCAGCGGGGTCCTACGAGCAGTACTTC. This gives the protein CASSPSPAGSYEQYF.

The chain is built from TRBV7-9 and TRBJ2-1; no definite D call. The CDR3 is made up of 12 amino acids. CDR1 is SEHNR, CDR2 FQNEAQ, per germline (reference sequence). V was pared by 4 bases and J by 13 bases, with 14 bases between. DNA of the CDR3: TGTGCCAGCAGCTCCACATGGGAACTTCAGTTCTTC. Its translation is CASSSTWELQFF.

The chain recombines TRBV15 with TRBJ1-1; TRBD1 might be the D (6 bases). V was cut by 5 bases and J by 5 bases, with 18 bases left in between. Germline loops: CDR1 LNHNV, CDR2 YYDKDF (reference sequence). This CDR3 region has 15 residues. For the CDR3, the DNA is TGTGCCACCAGCCGGCCCCCGGACAGAAATACTGAAGCTTTCTTT. As protein: CATSRPPDRNTEAFF.

The genes are TRBV10-3 and TRBJ2-1; 9 bases agree with TRBD1. Germline CDR1 is ENHRY and CDR2 is SYGVKD. This CDR3 comprises 13 residues. Losses at the gene ends were 9 bases for V and 7 bases for J; bases not matched to a gene: 7. The CDR3 nucleotides read TGTGCCATAGAACAGGGGGCTCGAAATGAGCAGTTCTTC. Protein: CAIEQGARNEQFF.

The gene calls are TRBV11-2 and TRBJ2-7; 9 bases line up with TRBD1. Germline V gives CDR1 SGHAT, CDR2 FQNNGV. The junction had 5 bases not matched to a gene; V was cut back by 4 bases and J by 4 bases. The CDR3 contains 14 residues. The CDR3 DNA reads as TGTGCCAGCAGCTCCGGGACAGGGTGGTACGAGCAGTACTTC. Amino acid sequence: CASSSGTGWYEQYF.

The chain links TRBV19 to TRBJ2-7; D is unclear. The CDR3 is 16 residues long. Germline V CDR1 and CDR2: LNHDA, SQIVND (reference sequence). The V gene lost 0 bases and the J gene lost 0 bases, with 12 bases spanning the gap. Written as DNA, the CDR3 is TGTGCCAGTAGTATAGATTCTCCCGGGTCCTCCTACGAGCAGTACTTC. Translated: CASSIDSPGSSYEQYF.

This clone was seen a handful of times. The chain is built from TRBV27 and TRBJ1-5; TRBD1 might be the D (5 bases). The CDR3 is made up of 14 amino acids. Germline values: CDR1 MNHEY, CDR2 SMNVEV (reference sequence). V was cut by 2 bases and J by 7 bases, with 12 bases left in between. DNA for the CDR3: TGTGCCAGCAGTTTAGGGGGATTGTACCAGCCCCAGCATTTT. Translated, it gives CASSLGGLYQPQHF.

CDR3 protein: CASSPGLGYTF. The DNA of the CDR3 is TGTGCCAGCAGCCCCGGCCTGGGCTACACCTTC. The rearrangement links TRBV7-8 to TRBJ1-2; no firm D call. V lost 5 bases, J lost 8 bases, and 9 bases lay in between. The CDR3 runs 11 residues. Germline assignment: CDR1 SGHVS and CDR2 FQNEAQ.

This chain connects TRBV4-1 to TRBJ1-2; D is unresolved. V lost 2 bases and J lost 0, with 13 bases in between. The CDR3 has 16 residues. Germline CDR1 MGHRA, CDR2 YSYEKL. The chain's CDR3 is CASSQFPGSANYGYTF. CDR3 bases: TGCGCCAGCAGCCAATTCCCAGGCTCAGCTAACTATGGCTACACCTTC.

V and J are TRBV7-8 and TRBJ2-7; D not certain. Trimming removed 5 bases at V and 0 bases at J, with 14 bases between. This CDR3 comprises 15 residues. CDR1 and CDR2 (germline): SGHVS, FQNEAQ. In DNA form, the CDR3 reads TGTGCCAGCAGCCTCTCGAGCGAGGCCTCCTACGAGCAGTACTTC. Protein sequence: CASSLSSEASYEQYF.

The V and J genes are TRBV27 and TRBJ1-1, with 8 positions matching TRBD1. CDR1 MNHEY and CDR2 SMNVEV come from the germline V gene (reference sequence). Trimming took 6 bases from V and 0 from J; bases not matched to a gene: 3. The CDR3 has 14 amino acids. For the CDR3, the DNA is TGTGCCAGCAGAGAGACAGGGGTGAACACTGAAGCTTTCTTT. Its translation: CASRETGVNTEAFF.

This clone was seen only once. V usage is TRBV7-6 and J usage is TRBJ1-1; the match to TRBD1 covers 9 bases. The CDR3 has 12 amino acids. Trimming took 6 bases from V and 7 from J; bases not matched to a gene: 3. Germline V gives CDR1 SGHVS, CDR2 FNYEAQ. Here the CDR3 reads CASSPTGGEAFF. The CDR3 DNA sequence: TGTGCCAGCAGTCCGACAGGGGGTGAAGCTTTCTTT.

This clone appeared a single time. The chain has TRBV6-5 and TRBJ1-2; D is possibly TRBD1 (5 bases). Per germline, CDR1 MNHEY and CDR2 SVGAGI. Trimming took off 6 bases at V and 8 bases at J, with 19 bases between the two ends. The CDR3 has 14 residues. The CDR3 DNA follows: TGTGCCAGCAGATCGACAGATTTTATGAAAGGCTACACCTTC. It codes for CASRSTDFMKGYTF.

The CDR3 DNA follows: TGTGCCAGCAGCTTTGGAGGGGGGGGCCAAGCTTTCTTT. Translated, it gives CASSFGGGGQAFF. The chain carries TRBV7-6 and TRBJ1-1, with a possible D match to TRBD1 (6 bases). CDR1 and CDR2 from the germline V gene are SGHVS and FNYEAQ. V gave up 3 bases and J gave up 9 bases, with 14 bases separating them. The CDR3 spans 13 residues.

This clone was observed a handful of times. The CDR3 region is CASSLMSGPGNTIYF. As DNA, the CDR3 is TGTGCCAGCAGCTTGATGAGCGGGCCTGGAAACACCATATATTTT. The chain is built from TRBV5-4 and TRBJ1-3, with unresolved D. Trimming removed 1 base from V and 2 bases from J, with 10 bases in between. The germline V gene encodes CDR1 SGHNT and CDR2 YYREEE (reference sequence). The CDR3 consists of 15 residues.

This sequence joins TRBV4-1 and TRBJ2-1; 8 positions match TRBD2. The J segment lost 0 bases and the V segment lost 4 bases, leaving 5 bases of the junction unmatched. The CDR3 length is 16 residues. CDR1 is MGHRA, CDR2 YSYEKL, per germline. The CDR3: CASSRAGGPSYNEQFF. CDR3 sequence (DNA): TGCGCCAGCAGCCGCGCGGGGGGACCCTCCTACAATGAGCAGTTCTTC.

This clone is termed medium-sized. The V gene is TRBV6-5, the J gene TRBJ2-3; D is perhaps TRBD2 (6 bases). The CDR3 has 13 amino acids. Germline V gives CDR1 MNHEY, CDR2 SVGAGI. CDR3 sequence reads: CVSQAGSTDTQYF. The DNA for the CDR3 is TGTGTGAGCCAGGCGGGGAGCACAGATACGCAGTATTTT.

This clone appeared a few times. Because it lacks the conserved phenylalanine or tryptophan at the end, this CDR3 is likely a read error. The genes are TRBV13 and TRBJ1-6, with D hard to call. CDR3 length: 13 amino acids. Trimming cost V 5 bases and J 7 bases, with 9 bases left between them. Germline lookup yields CDR1 PRHDT and CDR2 FYEKMQ (reference sequence). The DNA for the CDR3 is TGTGCCAGCAGCCTCCGGGAGAATTCACCCCTCCACCTT. Its translation: CASSLRENSPLHL.

The rearrangement uses TRBV6-6 and TRBJ2-5; D possibly matches TRBD1 or TRBD2 (5 bases each). CDR3 length: 14 amino acids. V lost 7 bases to trimming and J lost 4 bases, with 16 bases between them. Germline lookup yields CDR1 MNHNY and CDR2 SVGAGI (reference sequence). CDR3 sequence reads: CASTPGTSGETQYF. The CDR3 DNA reads as TGTGCCAGCACTCCCGGGACCTCGGGAGAGACCCAGTACTTC.